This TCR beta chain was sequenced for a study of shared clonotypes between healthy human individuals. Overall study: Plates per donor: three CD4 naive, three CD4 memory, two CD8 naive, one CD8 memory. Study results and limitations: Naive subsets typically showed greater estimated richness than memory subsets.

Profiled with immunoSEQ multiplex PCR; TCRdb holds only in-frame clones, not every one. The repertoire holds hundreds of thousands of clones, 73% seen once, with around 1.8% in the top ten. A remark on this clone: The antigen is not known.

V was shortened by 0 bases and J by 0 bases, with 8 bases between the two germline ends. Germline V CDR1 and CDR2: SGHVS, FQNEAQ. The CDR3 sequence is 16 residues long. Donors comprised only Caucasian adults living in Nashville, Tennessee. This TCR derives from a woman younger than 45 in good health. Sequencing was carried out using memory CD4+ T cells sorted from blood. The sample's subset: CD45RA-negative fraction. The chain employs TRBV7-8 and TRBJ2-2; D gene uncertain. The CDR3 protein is CASSLAAVTNTGELFF. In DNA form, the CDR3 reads TGTGCCAGCAGCTTAGCCGCGGTAACGAACACCGGGGAGCTGTTTTTT.